This T cell receptor (beta chain) was obtained from a study of blood T cell repertoires in COVID-19. TCRdb's table, derived via immunoSEQ multiplex PCR, lists solely in-frame clones and lacks some. The top ten clones hold roughly 7.2% of a sample with around 25,000 clones, 90% of them seen once. There are a few counts of this clone. The CDR3 is 13 amino acids. Looked up from germline, CDR1 is LGHNT and CDR2 is FRNRAP. V gave up 6 bases and J gave up 4 bases; unmatched junction bases: 3. The TCR originated in a human donor in a cohort sampled during active COVID-19. Input material: peripheral blood. This sequence joins TRBV12-5 and TRBJ2-7, with 10 bases lining up with TRBD2. This CDR3 reads CASGTAGGYEQYF. CDR3 bases: TGTGCTAGTGGCACAGCGGGGGGGTACGAGCAGTACTTC.